This TCR beta chain was sequenced during a study of Graves' ophthalmopathy and Graves' hyperthyroidism. This clonotype was observed many times. TCR beta CDR3 amplification used RNA transcripts. Second-round multiplex PCR came after first-round RT-PCR with HTBI primers. Using its own MiXCR run on the multiplex PCR reads, TCRdb lists one record per CDR3 protein. The table shows hundreds of thousands of distinct CDR3 sequences, with over 15% occurring only once. Losses at the gene ends were 5 bases for V and 9 bases for J; bases not matched to a gene: 14. CDR3 length: 17 residues. CDR1 is SGHAT and CDR2 is FQNNGV in the germline V gene.

The chain combines TRBV11-2 with TRBJ2-4; 12 bases agree with TRBD2. The sample taken for sequencing was peripheral blood. The clonotype was recovered from a woman aged 18-29 years with stable Graves' hyperthyroidism. The CDR3 bases are TGTGCCAGCAGCCCAACCGGGGCTAGCGGGGGGGACATCATTCAGTACTTC. This translates into CASSPTGASGGDIIQYF.